The 24 T cell receptor beta chains below all came from one sample that was sequenced in a study of T cell responses to AZD1222 COVID-19 vaccine (dated by TCRdb to about 2021). Library generation was performed with the immunoSEQ multiplex PCR assay. TCRdb retrieved this table from immuneACCESS and kept in-frame rearrangements only. Not all clones are present; in checked studies, unresolved V genes account for under half, and no reason is known for the remainder. Counted in this sample were tens of thousands of clones; 75% to 90% of them appeared once. About 2.2% of the sample is held by the ten biggest clonotypes. The label giving this sample's time point can be read as: baseline before first vaccination. Sequencing was performed on peripheral blood, taken on day 0 of AZD1222 vaccination. These receptors originate from an adult in good health.

This clone was seen a single time. This chain links TRBV10-1 with TRBJ2-7; tentative D call: TRBD2 (5 bases). This CDR3 is 15 amino acids long. CDR1 and CDR2 (germline): WNHNN, SYGVQD (reference sequence). V was clipped by 3 bases and J by 2 bases, with 14 bases between them. The DNA of the CDR3 is TGCGCCAGCAGTGATAATCCCCGGGGAACCTACGAGCAGTACTTC. It yields the protein CASSDNPRGTYEQYF.

This chain uses TRBV27 with TRBJ2-1, with D maybe TRBD2 (5 bases). Trimming shortened V by 7 bases and J by 0 bases, and 13 bases separated the two germline ends. The CDR3 runs 15 residues. Germline V gene lookup returns CDR1 MNHEY and CDR2 SMNVEV (reference sequence). CDR3 nucleotides: TGTGCCAGCATGAGGGCGTTGGGCTCCTACAATGAGCAGTTCTTC. This encodes CASMRALGSYNEQFF.

This CDR3 is CASSLESASSYNEQFF. In DNA, the CDR3 is TGTGCCAGCAGCTTAGAGTCGGCCAGCTCCTACAATGAGCAGTTCTTC. V usage is TRBV7-6 and J usage is TRBJ2-1; no definite D call. CDR1 and CDR2 (germline): SGHVS, FNYEAQ. The CDR3 is made up of 16 amino acids. The V end lost 1 base, the J end lost 0 bases, and 10 bases lay between the germline ends.

The chain carries TRBV7-9 and TRBJ1-1; D unresolved. V was cut by 6 bases and J by 7 bases, with 18 bases left in between. This CDR3 is built from 14 residues. Germline V gives CDR1 SEHNR, CDR2 FQNEAQ (reference sequence). CDR3 amino acids: CASRASGWDLEAFF. The CDR3 DNA reads as TGTGCCAGCAGGGCCTCGGGGTGGGATCTTGAAGCTTTCTTT. Together with reference TRBV7-9 and TRBJ1-1, the CDR3 gives the full variable domain: DTGVSQNPRHKITKRGQNVTFRCDPISEHNRLYWYRQTLGQGPEFLTYFQNEAQLEKSRLLSDRFSAERPKGSFSTLEIQRTEQGDSAMYLCASRASGWDLEAFFGQGTRLTVV.

The V call is TRBV10-3, the J call TRBJ1-2; D gene unclear. V lost 4 bases, J lost 7 bases, and 7 bases lay in between. This CDR3 region has 11 residues. CDR1 and CDR2 from the germline V gene are ENHRY and SYGVKD. The CDR3 protein is CAISVAGGYTF. In nucleotides, the CDR3 is TGTGCCATCAGTGTTGCGGGTGGCTACACCTTC.

The chain recombines TRBV29-1 with TRBJ2-5, with 8 bases lining up with TRBD1. From germline, CDR1 is SQVTM and CDR2 ANQGSEA. This CDR3 has 14 amino acids. With V trimmed by 3 bases and J by 5 bases, 8 bases remained unmatched. The chain's CDR3 is CSVEDTGGSETQYF. The CDR3 DNA reads TGCAGCGTTGAGGATACAGGGGGTAGCGAGACCCAGTACTTC. The full variable domain, in which reference TRBV29-1 and TRBJ2-5 provide the parts outside the CDR3, is SAVISQKPSRDICQRGTSLTIQCQVDSQVTMMFWYRQQPGQSLTLIATANQGSEATYESGFVIDKFPISRPNLTFSTLTVSNMSPEDSSIYLCSVEDTGGSETQYFGPGTRLLVL.

The V call is TRBV12-3 or TRBV12-4, the J call TRBJ2-7, with D uncertain. The CDR3 extends over 12 amino acids. Trimming took 6 bases from V and 6 from J, leaving 12 bases between them. The CDR3 region has the DNA TGTGCCAGCAGCCCGGGTCGTGGCGAGCAGTACTTC. Its translation is CASSPGRGEQYF.

This rearrangement joins TRBV18 to TRBJ1-2; tentative D call: TRBD1 (5 bases). This CDR3 region has 13 residues. V was cut by 6 bases and J by 9 bases, with 17 bases left in between. Germline CDR1 reads KGHSH; CDR2 reads LQKENI. The CDR3 reads CASSQGEAASYTF. DNA of the CDR3: TGTGCCAGCTCGCAAGGGGAAGCGGCAAGCTACACCTTC.

The rearrangement links TRBV7-3 to TRBJ2-1; 7 bases agree with TRBD1. The germline V gene has CDR1 SGHTA and CDR2 FQGTGA. The CDR3 runs to 15 residues. V was pared by 4 bases and J by 7 bases, with 10 bases of the junction left unmatched. CDR3 DNA sequence: TGTGCCAGCAGCTCGGTAGGGGGCATTGAGAATGAGCAGTTCTTC. Translating it yields CASSSVGGIENEQFF.

The chain carries TRBV24-1 and TRBJ2-1; TRBD2 might be the D (5 bases). Deletions cut 3 bases from V and 10 bases from J, with 12 bases between. The CDR3 loop spans 13 amino acids. Germline loops: CDR1 KGHDR, CDR2 SFDVKD. The CDR3 nucleotides read TGTGCCACCAGTGATATAGATTCGGGGGAGCAGTTCTTC. It codes for CATSDIDSGEQFF.

The chain uses TRBV6-1 and TRBJ1-2; D unclear. This CDR3 region has 16 residues. V lost 0 bases and J 0 bases, leaving 11 bases between the germline ends. Germline V lookup: CDR1 MNHNS, CDR2 SASEGT. The CDR3 reads CASSEAREGTNYGYTF. The CDR3 DNA sequence: TGTGCCAGCAGTGAAGCGAGGGAAGGGACTAACTATGGCTACACCTTC.

The chain links TRBV20-1 to TRBJ1-2; D is unclear. Trimming removed 3 bases at V and 6 bases at J, with 8 bases between. CDR3 size: 11 residues. Looked up from germline, CDR1 is DFQATT and CDR2 is SNEGSKA (reference sequence). The CDR3 DNA follows: TGCAGTGCTAGTACGGGAAATGGCTACACCTTC. It yields the protein CSASTGNGYTF.

CDR3 sequence: CASSSLPSGRGETQYF. The CDR3 DNA sequence: TGTGCCAGCAGCTCCCTCCCAAGCGGGAGAGGAGAGACCCAGTACTTC. The V call is TRBV7-3, the J call TRBJ2-5, with TRBD2 matching over 8 bases. This CDR3 spans 16 amino acids. The J segment lost 4 bases and the V segment lost 4 bases, leaving 11 bases of the junction unmatched. Germline V gene sequence: CDR1 SGHTA, CDR2 FQGTGA.

The count of this clone is one. This sequence joins TRBV24-1 and TRBJ2-1, with a weak D call TRBD1 (6 bases). V lost 0 bases and J lost 9, with 8 bases in between. Germline assignment: CDR1 KGHDR and CDR2 SFDVKD. This CDR3 is 13 amino acids long. CDR3 protein: CATSDLLGGEQFF. The CDR3 coding sequence is TGTGCCACCAGTGATTTGTTAGGGGGTGAGCAGTTCTTC.

The V and J genes are TRBV18 and TRBJ1-5; D gene uncertain. The germline gives CDR1 KGHSH, CDR2 LQKENI. V lost 3 bases, J lost 4 bases, and 13 bases lay in between. The CDR3 totals 15 residues. The CDR3 bases are TGTGCCAGCTCACCGGAGGCCTTGGGTAATCAGCCCCAGCATTTT. Its protein is CASSPEALGNQPQHF.

The J gene is TRBJ1-2, the V gene TRBV3-1 (or the pseudogene TRBV3-2), with no clear D. Germline CDR1 LGHDT, CDR2 YNNKEL (reference sequence). The CDR3 contains 16 residues. The germline V and J ends were trimmed by 4 bases and 4 bases, with 19 bases remaining between them. In DNA, the CDR3 is TGTGCCAGCAGCCCTCTCAGTCTCAGGCAGGTCTATGGCTACACCTTC. As protein: CASSPLSLRQVYGYTF.

The chain has TRBV7-2 and TRBJ2-1, with D possibly matching TRBD1 (6 bases). The CDR3 loop spans 22 amino acids. Germline values: CDR1 SGHTA, CDR2 FQGNSA. Trimming removed 0 bases from V and 0 bases from J, with 27 bases in between. The CDR3 bases are TGTGCCAGCAGCTTAGCCTCGAAGACAGGTGGGAAAAAAATTCGCTCCTACAATGAGCAGTTCTTC. Amino acid sequence: CASSLASKTGGKKIRSYNEQFF.

The genes are TRBV5-1 and TRBJ2-2, with D perhaps TRBD1 (5 bases). Germline loops: CDR1 SGHRS, CDR2 YFSETQ. The CDR3 length is 16 residues. Trimming took off 0 bases at V and 5 bases at J, with 14 bases between the two ends. The CDR3 region has the DNA TGCGCCAGCAGCTTGGGTGTGACAGCGAGGACCGGGGAGCTGTTTTTT. Amino acids: CASSLGVTARTGELFF.

This chain links TRBV19 with TRBJ1-5; D is undetermined. The germline CDR1 and CDR2 sequences are LNHDA and SQIVND (reference sequence). V lost 4 bases, J lost 6 bases, and 16 bases lay in between. The CDR3 has 15 amino acids. The CDR3 region has the DNA TGTGCCAGTAGTACTATTGGGAGTGAGGGTCAGCCCCAGCATTTT. Its translation is CASSTIGSEGQPQHF.

J is TRBJ2-3 and V is TRBV15, with D unclear. Trimming left V 4 bases short and J 4 bases short, with 12 bases between. Germline CDR1 and CDR2: LNHNV and YYDKDF (reference sequence). The CDR3 loop spans 14 amino acids. The CDR3 bases are TGTGCCACCAGCAACTGGGGTTCCTCAGATACGCAGTATTTT. Translation gives CATSNWGSSDTQYF. The full variable domain, rest sourced from reference TRBV15 and TRBJ2-3, is DAMVIQNPRYQVTQFGKPVTLSCSQTLNHNVMYWYQQKSSQAPKLLFHYYDKDFNNEADTPDNFQSRRPNTSFCFLDIRSPGLGDTAMYLCATSNWGSSDTQYFGPGTRLTVL.

The rearrangement joins TRBV6-2 or TRBV6-3 to TRBJ1-5; TRBD1 matches 8 bases. This CDR3 has 16 residues. V was clipped by 3 bases and J by 6 bases; unmatched bases: 10. Germline V gene sequence: CDR1 MNHEY, CDR2 SVGEGT. The CDR3 DNA reads TGTGCCAGCAGTTATATTACGGACAGGGTGGCTCAGCCCCAGCATTTT. The encoded protein is CASSYITDRVAQPQHF.

The V and J genes are TRBV19 and TRBJ1-5; D remains unclear. The CDR3 has 16 residues. V was cut by 3 bases and J by 1 base, with 13 bases left in between. The V gene's germline CDR1 is LNHDA and CDR2 SQIVND (reference sequence). This CDR3 is CASSIGPRRSNQPQHF. The CDR3 region has the DNA TGTGCCAGTAGTATCGGCCCCCGGAGGAGCAATCAGCCCCAGCATTTT.

With respect to this clone: At one end, the junction sequence differs from germline, possibly due to a read error. This sequence joins TRBV6-1 and TRBJ1-5, with D possibly TRBD1 on 5 matching bases. This CDR3 has 15 residues. Germline V gene lookup returns CDR1 MNHNS and CDR2 SASEGT. CDR3: CASIERGVWGQPQHF. The DNA for the CDR3 is TGTGCCAGCATTGAACGAGGGGTCTGGGGTCAGCCCCAGCATTTT.

This chain links TRBV19 with TRBJ1-5, with D uncertain. The CDR3 is 12 amino acids. Trimming removed 6 bases at V and 9 bases at J, with 12 bases between. The germline gives CDR1 LNHDA, CDR2 SQIVND (reference sequence). The CDR3 region is CASSRDWGPQHF. The CDR3 DNA is TGTGCCAGTAGCCGTGATTGGGGGCCCCAGCATTTT.